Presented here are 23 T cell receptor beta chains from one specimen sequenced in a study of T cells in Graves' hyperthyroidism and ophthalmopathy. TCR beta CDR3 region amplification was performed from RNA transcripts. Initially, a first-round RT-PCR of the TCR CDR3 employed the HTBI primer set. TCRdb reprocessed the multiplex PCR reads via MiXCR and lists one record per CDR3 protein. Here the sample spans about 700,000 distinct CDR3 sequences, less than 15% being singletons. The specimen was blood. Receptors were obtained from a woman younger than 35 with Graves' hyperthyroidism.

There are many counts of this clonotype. In DNA form, the CDR3 reads TGTGCCAGCAGTGAAGCGCTTGTGGGACTACCATACATTCAGTACTTC. It yields the protein CASSEALVGLPYIQYF. The V gene is TRBV2, the J gene TRBJ2-4, with 7 positions matching TRBD2. Looked up from germline, CDR1 is SNHLY and CDR2 is FYNNEI. This CDR3 comprises 16 residues. The V segment lost 0 bases and the J segment 8 bases; nucleotides outside the gene matches: 10.

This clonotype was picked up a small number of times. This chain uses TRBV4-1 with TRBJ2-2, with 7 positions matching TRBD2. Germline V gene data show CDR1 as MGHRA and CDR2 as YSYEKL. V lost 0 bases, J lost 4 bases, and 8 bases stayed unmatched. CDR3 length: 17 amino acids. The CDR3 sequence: CASSQEGSGLGTGELFF. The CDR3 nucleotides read TGCGCCAGCAGCCAAGAGGGTAGCGGGCTTGGCACCGGGGAGCTGTTTTTT.

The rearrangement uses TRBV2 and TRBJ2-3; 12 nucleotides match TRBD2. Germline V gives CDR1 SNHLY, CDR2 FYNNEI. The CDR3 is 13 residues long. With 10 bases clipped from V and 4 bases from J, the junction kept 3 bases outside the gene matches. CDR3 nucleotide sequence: TGTGCCAAGACTAGCGGGAGCTCAGATACGCAGTATTTT. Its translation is CAKTSGSSDTQYF. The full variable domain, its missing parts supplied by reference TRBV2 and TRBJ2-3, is EPEVTQTPSHQVTQMGQEVILRCVPISNHLYFYWYRQILGQKVEFLVSFYNNEISEKSEIFDDQFSVERPDGSNFTLKIRSTKLEDSAMYFCAKTSGSSDTQYFGPGTRLTVL.

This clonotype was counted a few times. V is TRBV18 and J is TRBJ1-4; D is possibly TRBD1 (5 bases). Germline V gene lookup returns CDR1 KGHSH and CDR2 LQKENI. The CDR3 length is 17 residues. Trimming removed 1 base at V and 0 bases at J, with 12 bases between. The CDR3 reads CASSPRDSSATNEKLFF. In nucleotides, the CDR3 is TGTGCCAGCTCACCACGGGACTCATCTGCAACTAATGAAAAACTGTTTTTT.

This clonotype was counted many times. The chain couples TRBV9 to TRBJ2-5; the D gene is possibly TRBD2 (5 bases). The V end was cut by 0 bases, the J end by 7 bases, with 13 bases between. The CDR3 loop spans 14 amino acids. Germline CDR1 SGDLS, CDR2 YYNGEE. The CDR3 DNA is TGTGCCAGCAGCGTAGAGTGGGGAGAGGGGACCCAGTACTTC. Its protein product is CASSVEWGEGTQYF. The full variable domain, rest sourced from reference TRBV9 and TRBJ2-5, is DSGVTQTPKHLITATGQRVTLRCSPRSGDLSVYWYQQSLDQGLQFLIQYYNGEERAKGNILERFSAQQFPDLHSELNLSSLELGDSALYFCASSVEWGEGTQYFGPGTRLLVL.

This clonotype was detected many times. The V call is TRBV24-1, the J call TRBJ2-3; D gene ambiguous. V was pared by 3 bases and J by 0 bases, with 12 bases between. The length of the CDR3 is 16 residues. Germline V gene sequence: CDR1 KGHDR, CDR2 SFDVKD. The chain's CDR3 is CATSDRADTSTDTQYF. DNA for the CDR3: TGTGCCACCAGTGATCGAGCCGACACAAGCACAGATACGCAGTATTTT.

CDR3 sequence: CASSQDLTGGGNTIYF. CDR3 sequence (DNA): TGTGCCAGCAGCCAAGACCTGACAGGGGGTGGAAACACCATATATTTT. The chain has TRBV4-2 and TRBJ1-3, with 9 bases that match TRBD1. Germline V gene lookup returns CDR1 LGHNA and CDR2 YNFKEQ. The ends lost 0 bases at V and 3 bases at J; junction bases unmatched: 3. The CDR3 totals 16 residues.

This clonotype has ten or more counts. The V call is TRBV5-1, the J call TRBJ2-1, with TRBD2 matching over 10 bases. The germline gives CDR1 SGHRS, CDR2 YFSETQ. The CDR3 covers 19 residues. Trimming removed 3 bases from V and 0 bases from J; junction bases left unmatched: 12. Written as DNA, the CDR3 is TGCGCCAGCAGCTCGATGGCTAGCGGGAGTAGGAGCTCCTACAATGAGCAGTTCTTC. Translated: CASSSMASGSRSSYNEQFF. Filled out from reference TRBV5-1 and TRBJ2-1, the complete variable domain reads KAGVTQTPRYLIKTRGQQVTLSCSPISGHRSVSWYQQTPGQGLQFLFEYFSETQRNKGNFPGRFSGRQFSNSRSEMNVSTLELGDSALYLCASSSMASGSRSSYNEQFFGPGTRLTVL.

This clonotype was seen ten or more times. The CDR3 reads CSVARGQGPDTQYF. The CDR3 DNA reads as TGCAGCGTTGCAAGGGGACAGGGTCCAGATACGCAGTATTTT. The chain couples TRBV29-1 to TRBJ2-3, with TRBD1 identical over 9 bases. Germline values: CDR1 SQVTM, CDR2 ANQGSEA. V was clipped by 4 bases and J by 4 bases; unmatched bases: 6. This CDR3 is 14 amino acids long.

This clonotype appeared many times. The CDR3 spells CASSEIAEAFF. The CDR3 DNA reads TGTGCCAGCAGTGAGATAGCTGAAGCTTTCTTT. The chain uses TRBV2 and TRBJ1-1; D remains unclear. CDR1 SNHLY and CDR2 FYNNEI come from the germline V gene. This CDR3 has 11 amino acids. V was pared by 3 bases and J by 6 bases, with 5 bases between.

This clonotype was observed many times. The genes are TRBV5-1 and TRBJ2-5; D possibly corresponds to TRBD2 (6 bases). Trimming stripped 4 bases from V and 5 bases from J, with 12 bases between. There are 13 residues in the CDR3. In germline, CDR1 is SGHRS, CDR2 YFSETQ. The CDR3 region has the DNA TGCGCCAGCAGCCCAAGTCTAGCGGAGACCCAGTACTTC. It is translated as CASSPSLAETQYF.

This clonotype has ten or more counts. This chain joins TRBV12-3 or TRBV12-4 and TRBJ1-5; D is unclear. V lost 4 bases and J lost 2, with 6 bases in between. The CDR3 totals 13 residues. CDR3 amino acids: CASSSVGNQPQHF. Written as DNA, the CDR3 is TGTGCCAGCAGTTCAGTAGGCAATCAGCCCCAGCATTTT.

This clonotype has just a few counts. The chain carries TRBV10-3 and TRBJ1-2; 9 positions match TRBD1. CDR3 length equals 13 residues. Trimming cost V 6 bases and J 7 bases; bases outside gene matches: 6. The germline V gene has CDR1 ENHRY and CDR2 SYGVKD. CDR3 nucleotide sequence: TGTGCCATCAGCCCAACAGGGGGCGTTGGCTACACCTTC. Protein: CAISPTGGVGYTF.

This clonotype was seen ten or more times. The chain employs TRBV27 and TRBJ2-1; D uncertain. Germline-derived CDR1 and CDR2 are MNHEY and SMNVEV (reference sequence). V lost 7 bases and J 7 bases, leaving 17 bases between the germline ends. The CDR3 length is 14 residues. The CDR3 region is CASTSPVRENEQFF. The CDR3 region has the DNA TGTGCCAGCACCTCCCCCGTGCGTGAAAATGAGCAGTTCTTC.

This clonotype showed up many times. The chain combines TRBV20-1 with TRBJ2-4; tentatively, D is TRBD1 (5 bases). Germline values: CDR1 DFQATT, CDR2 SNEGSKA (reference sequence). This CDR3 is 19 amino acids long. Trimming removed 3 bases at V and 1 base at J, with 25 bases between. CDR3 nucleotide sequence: TGCAGTGCTAGCCCCTCCCCGGTAGGGGTTAAGGGGGCCAAAAACATTCAGTACTTC. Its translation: CSASPSPVGVKGAKNIQYF.

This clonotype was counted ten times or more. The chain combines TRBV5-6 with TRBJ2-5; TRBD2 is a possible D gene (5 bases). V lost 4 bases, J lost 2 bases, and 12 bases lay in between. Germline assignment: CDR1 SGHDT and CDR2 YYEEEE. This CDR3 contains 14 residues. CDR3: CASSPTTPQETQYF. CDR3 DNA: TGTGCCAGCAGCCCGACTACCCCTCAAGAGACCCAGTACTTC. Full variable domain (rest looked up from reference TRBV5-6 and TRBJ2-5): DAGVTQSPTHLIKTRGQQVTLRCSPKSGHDTVSWYQQALGQGPQFIFQYYEEEERQRGNFPDRFSGHQFPNYSSELNVNALLLGDSALYLCASSPTTPQETQYFGPGTRLLVL.

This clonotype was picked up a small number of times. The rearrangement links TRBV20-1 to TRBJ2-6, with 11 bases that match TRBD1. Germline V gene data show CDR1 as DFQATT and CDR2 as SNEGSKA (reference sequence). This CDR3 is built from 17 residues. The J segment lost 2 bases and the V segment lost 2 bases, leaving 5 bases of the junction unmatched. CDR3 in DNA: TGCAGTGCTAGATTCCCGGGACAGGGGGCTGGGGCCAACGTCCTGACTTTC. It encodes CSARFPGQGAGANVLTF.

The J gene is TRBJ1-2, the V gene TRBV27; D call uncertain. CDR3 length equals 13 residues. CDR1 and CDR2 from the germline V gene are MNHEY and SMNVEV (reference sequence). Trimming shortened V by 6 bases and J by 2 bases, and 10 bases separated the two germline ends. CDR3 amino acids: CASRLTENYGYTF. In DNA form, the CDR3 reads TGTGCCAGCAGGCTTACTGAGAACTATGGCTACACCTTC.

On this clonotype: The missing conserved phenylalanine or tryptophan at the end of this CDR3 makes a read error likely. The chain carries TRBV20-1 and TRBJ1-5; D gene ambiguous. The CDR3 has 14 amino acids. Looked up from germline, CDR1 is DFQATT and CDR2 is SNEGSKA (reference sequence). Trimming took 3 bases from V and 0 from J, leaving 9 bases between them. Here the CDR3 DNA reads TGCAGTGCTAGCTCGGCTCATAGCAATCAGCCCCAGCATTTA. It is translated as CSASSAHSNQPQHL.

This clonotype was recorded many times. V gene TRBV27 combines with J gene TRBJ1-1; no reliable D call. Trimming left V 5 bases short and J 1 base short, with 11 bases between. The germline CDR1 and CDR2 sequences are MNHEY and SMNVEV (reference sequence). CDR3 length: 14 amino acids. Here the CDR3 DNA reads TGTGCCAGCAGTGCGCTCTTCCCGAACACTGAAGCTTTCTTT. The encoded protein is CASSALFPNTEAFF.

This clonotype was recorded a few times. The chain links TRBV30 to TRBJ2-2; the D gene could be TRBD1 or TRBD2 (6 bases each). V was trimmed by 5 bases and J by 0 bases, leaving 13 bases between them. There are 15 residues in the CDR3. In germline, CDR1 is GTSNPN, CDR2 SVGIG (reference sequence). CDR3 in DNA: TGTGCCTGGGCGTGGGGGGCGTCGAACACCGGGGAGCTGTTTTTT. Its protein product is CAWAWGASNTGELFF.

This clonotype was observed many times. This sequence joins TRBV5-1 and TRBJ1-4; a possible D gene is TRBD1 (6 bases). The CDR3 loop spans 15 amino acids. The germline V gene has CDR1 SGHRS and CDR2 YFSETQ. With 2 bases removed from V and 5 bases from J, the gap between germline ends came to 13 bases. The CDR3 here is CASSFKDSTNEKLFF. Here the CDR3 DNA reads TGCGCCAGCAGCTTTAAGGACAGCACAAATGAAAAACTGTTTTTT.

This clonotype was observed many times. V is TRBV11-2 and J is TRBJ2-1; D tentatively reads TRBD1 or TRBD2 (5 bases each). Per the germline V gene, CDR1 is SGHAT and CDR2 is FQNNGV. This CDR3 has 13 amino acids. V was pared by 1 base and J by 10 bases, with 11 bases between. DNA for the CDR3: TGTGCCAGCAGCTTAGGGGGGTGGCGGGAGCAGTTCTTC. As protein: CASSLGGWREQFF.